The clone carrying this T cell receptor beta chain occurred once. Trimming removed 3 bases from V and 3 bases from J, with 13 bases in between. Germline-derived CDR1 and CDR2 are SQVTM and ANQGSEA. This CDR3 has 14 amino acids. Unexposed donor CD4+ T cells date from 2011-2018, before the COVID-19 pandemic. CD4 enrichment then naive enrichment separated naive from memory CD4+ cells. This sample stems from a study of CD4 T cells in relation to SARS-CoV-2 and coronaviruses. Naive and memory CD4+ T cell DNA was deep-sequenced without culture. Some clones are missing from TCRdb's copy, which holds only in-frame ones; the method was immunoSEQ multiplex PCR. The sample yields roughly 71,000 clones, about nine tenths seen once.

The sample taken for sequencing was memory CD4+ T cells from PBMCs. The chain is built from TRBV29-1 and TRBJ2-3; maybe TRBD2 (5 bases). The sequence was obtained from a human donor in good health. Here the CDR3 DNA reads TGCAGCGTTGACCGCCGGGGAAGGACAGATACGCAGTATTTT. This codes for CSVDRRGRTDTQYF.